This TCR beta chain was recovered during a study of blood T cell repertoires in COVID-19. Turning to the study itself: Sites across the United States, Italy and Spain contributed samples from acute and convalescent COVID-19. T cells, B-cell-depleted T cells, or PBMCs supplied cDNA or gDNA.

Germline loops: CDR1 LNHDA, CDR2 SQIVND (reference sequence). This CDR3 has 15 residues. V was trimmed by 3 bases and J by 2 bases, leaving 14 bases between them. Original processing methods: Reference gene primers were amplified, and this amplification served to estimate nucleated cell counts. Sequenced by immunoSEQ multiplex PCR; TCRdb stores in-frame clones only, minus some. That table furnishes V, J and clone size, whereas the DNA furnished D and trimming. This sample yields over 50,000 clones, of which approximately 85% are seen a single time; approximately 5% belongs to the top ten. Sample: peripheral blood. The chain employs TRBV19 and TRBJ2-7, with D uncertain. This receptor was taken from a human donor in a cohort sampled during active COVID-19. The CDR3, as DNA: TGTGCCAGTAGTATGGCGGCCACTTCCCCCTACGAGCAGTACTTC. Translating it yields CASSMAATSPYEQYF.